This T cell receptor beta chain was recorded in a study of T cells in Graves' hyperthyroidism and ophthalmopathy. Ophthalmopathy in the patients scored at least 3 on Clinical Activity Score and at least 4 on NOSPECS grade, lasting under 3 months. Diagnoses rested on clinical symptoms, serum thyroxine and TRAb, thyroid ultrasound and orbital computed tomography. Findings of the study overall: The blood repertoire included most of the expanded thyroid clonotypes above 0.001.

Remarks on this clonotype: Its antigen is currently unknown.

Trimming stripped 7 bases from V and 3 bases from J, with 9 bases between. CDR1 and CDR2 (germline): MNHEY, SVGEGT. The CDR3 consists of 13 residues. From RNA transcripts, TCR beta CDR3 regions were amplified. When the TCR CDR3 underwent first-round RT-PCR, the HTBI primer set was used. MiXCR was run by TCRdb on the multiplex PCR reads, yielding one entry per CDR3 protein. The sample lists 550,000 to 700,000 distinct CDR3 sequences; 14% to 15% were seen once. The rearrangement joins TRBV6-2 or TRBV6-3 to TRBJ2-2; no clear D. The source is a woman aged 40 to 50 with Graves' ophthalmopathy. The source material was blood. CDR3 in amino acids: CASIAPHTGELFF. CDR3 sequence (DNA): TGTGCCAGCATCGCCCCCCACACCGGGGAGCTGTTTTTT.